The rows below give T cell receptor beta chains drawn from one sample of a study of blood T cell repertoires in COVID-19. Profiled with immunoSEQ multiplex PCR; TCRdb holds only in-frame clones, not every one. Among approximately 150,000 clones listed, roughly nine tenths were seen once. Sequenced input: peripheral blood. The source is a woman aged 70-85 years with acute or convalescent COVID-19. CDR3s include the opening cysteine and the closing phenylalanine or tryptophan. A D gene is named only where the DNA matches it firmly. Size tells how often a clone was seen (once, few, many) or the class of an expanded clone, and some rows leave it out.

d_call	clone_size	v_call	j_call	cdr3_aa	cdr3_nt
TRBD1	.	TRBV5-1	TRBJ2-3	CASSTGQGADTQYF	TGCGCCAGCAGCACCGGACAGGGCGCAGATACGCAGTATTTT
TRBD1	few	TRBV29-1	TRBJ1-1	CSTRQGNTEAFF	TGCAGCACCAGACAGGGGAACACTGAAGCTTTCTTT
TRBD2	.	TRBV4-3	TRBJ2-5	CASSQGSSGGWETQYF	TGCGCCAGCAGCCAAGGGTCGAGCGGGGGGTGGGAGACCCAGTACTTC
TRBD2	.	TRBV6-5	TRBJ2-7	CASSPLAGGKYEQYF	TGTGCCAGCAGCCCACTAGCGGGGGGGAAATACGAGCAGTACTTC
.	.	TRBV19	TRBJ1-5	CASRPVDQGSQPQHF	TGTGCCAGTAGGCCCGTAGACCAGGGCAGTCAGCCCCAGCATTTT
TRBD1	.	TRBV29-1	TRBJ2-7	CSVEDRAGGSDEQYF	TGCAGCGTTGAAGATCGTGCAGGGGGCTCCGACGAGCAGTACTTC
TRBD2	few	TRBV27	TRBJ2-7	CASSFGGSSYEQYF	TGTGCCAGCAGTTTCGGCGGGAGCTCCTACGAGCAGTACTTC
.	.	TRBV9	TRBJ2-2	CASSVGWGFTGELFF	TGTGCCAGCAGCGTAGGTTGGGGCTTCACCGGGGAGCTGTTTTTT
TRBD1	.	TRBV18	TRBJ1-1	CASSPGQGRTEAFF	TGTGCCAGCTCACCCGGACAGGGTCGCACTGAAGCTTTCTTT
TRBD2	.	TRBV2	TRBJ2-3	CASSVLAGTDTQYF	TGTGCCAGCAGTGTCCTAGCGGGCACAGATACGCAGTATTTT
.	.	TRBV7-9	TRBJ1-2	CASSLALSGNYGYTF	TGTGCCAGCAGCTTAGCGCTCTCAGGGAACTATGGCTACACCTTC
TRBD2	.	TRBV9	TRBJ2-7	CASSPGLADTYEQYF	TGTGCCAGCAGCCCAGGGCTAGCGGATACCTACGAGCAGTACTTC
TRBD1	.	TRBV4-2	TRBJ2-1	CASSQLRDRASYNEQFF	TGTGCCAGCAGCCAACTCCGGGACAGGGCCTCCTACAATGAGCAGTTCTTC
.	.	TRBV28	TRBJ2-7	CASSFGQSYEQYF	TGTGCCAGCAGTTTTGGACAGTCCTACGAGCAGTACTTC
.	once	TRBV5-4	TRBJ1-2	CASSVTTANYGYTF	TGTGCCAGCAGCGTAACGACAGCTAACTATGGCTACACCTTC
.	.	TRBV4-2	TRBJ1-6	CASSQEQATGLWSPLHF	TGTGCCAGCAGCCAAGAGCAGGCAACAGGGTTATGGTCACCCCTCCACTTT
TRBD1	few	TRBV2	TRBJ2-1	CASYRQGLGGEQFF	TGTGCCAGTTACCGACAGGGATTGGGTGGTGAGCAGTTCTTC
TRBD1	.	TRBV19	TRBJ2-5	CASSRGLKETQYF	TGTGCCAGTAGCAGGGGGCTTAAAGAGACCCAGTACTTC
.	.	TRBV24-1	TRBJ2-7	CATSDPGTPTYEQYF	TGTGCCACCAGTGATCCCGGGACACCGACCTACGAGCAGTACTTC